This T cell receptor beta chain emerged from a study of OX40 agonist ivuxolimab in advanced cancers. Overall study context: Patients received ivuxolimab, an intravenous treatment, every 2 weeks at 0.01 to 10 mg/kg.

Only one count was recorded for this clone. Method: immunoSEQ multiplex PCR; TCRdb's copy keeps in-frame clones and lacks some. The table has tens of thousands of clones, approximately 89% seen once. Specimen: CD4+ or CD8+ T cells sorted from blood, collected in a trial of the OX40 agonist ivuxolimab. The receptor's source is an adult with an advanced solid tumor such as melanoma, head and neck, liver or kidney cancer.

The CDR3 spells CASSFSYAGELFF. The CDR3 DNA is TGTGCCAGCAGTTTCTCCTATGCCGGGGAGCTGTTTTTT. This sequence joins TRBV28 and TRBJ2-2; D call uncertain. CDR1 MDHEN and CDR2 SYDVKM come from the germline V gene. This CDR3 contains 13 residues. Trimming stripped 3 bases from V and 6 bases from J, with 8 bases between.